Presented here are 12 T cell receptor beta chains from one specimen sequenced in a study of CD8+ T cells in alopecia areata. Sequencing templates came from extracted RNA that was reverse transcribed into cDNA. Libraries were prepared by immunoSEQ multiplex PCR; TCRdb keeps only in-frame clonotypes and omits some of them. Of 130,000 to 150,000 clones listed, about half are singletons. Sample: CD4+ T cells sorted from blood, taken at week 0. All receptors come from a human donor with alopecia areata.

The rearrangement links TRBV6-1 to TRBJ1-2, with D possibly being TRBD1 (6 bases). V lost 3 bases, J lost 7 bases, and 12 bases lay in between. Germline CDR1 reads MNHNS; CDR2 reads SASEGT. The CDR3 runs to 13 residues. CDR3 coding DNA: TGTGCCAGCAGTGACAGGGGCTTGGGTGGCTACACCTTC. Protein sequence: CASSDRGLGGYTF.

The V gene is TRBV9, the J gene TRBJ2-7; D is undetermined. Trimming took 0 bases from V and 4 from J, leaving 14 bases between them. The V gene's germline CDR1 is SGDLS and CDR2 YYNGEE. CDR3 length equals 15 residues. The CDR3 DNA follows: TGTGCCAGCAGCGTAGCGCCAGGTTCGGTTTACGAGCAGTACTTC. Its translation is CASSVAPGSVYEQYF.

The chain recombines TRBV4-3 with TRBJ2-7, with a possible D match to TRBD2 (5 bases). Deletions cut 10 bases from V and 3 bases from J, with 19 bases between. Germline assignment: CDR1 LGHNA and CDR2 YSLEER. The CDR3 runs to 14 residues. The DNA for the CDR3 is TGCGCCATCCCTATTTGGACTGACTTCTACGAGCAGTACTTC. As protein: CAIPIWTDFYEQYF.

The chain joins TRBV7-2 to TRBJ2-7; 11 bases match TRBD2. The CDR3 has 15 amino acids. Germline values: CDR1 SGHTA, CDR2 FQGNSA. Losses at the gene ends were 1 base for V and 7 bases for J; bases not matched to a gene: 6. The CDR3 sequence is CASSLVGTSGKEQYF. The CDR3 DNA reads as TGTGCCAGCAGCTTAGTCGGGACTAGCGGCAAAGAGCAGTACTTC.

The rearrangement links TRBV19 to TRBJ2-7, with 12 nucleotides matching TRBD2. CDR3 length equals 18 residues. The trim removed 9 bases at V and 3 bases at J, leaving 18 bases unmatched. Germline V gene sequence: CDR1 LNHDA, CDR2 SQIVND (reference sequence). Written as DNA, the CDR3 is TGTGCCAGCAGAGCGGCGAATCTAGCGGGAGGGGGAAACTACGAGCAGTACTTC. This codes for CASRAANLAGGGNYEQYF.

The chain combines TRBV5-4 with TRBJ2-7; 9 bases align to TRBD1. Unmatched junction bases numbered 9, after V lost 4 bases and J lost 4 bases. The germline V gene encodes CDR1 SGHNT and CDR2 YYREEE (reference sequence). The CDR3 has 15 amino acids. CDR3 nucleotide sequence: TGTGCCAGCAGCAGAGCGGGACAGGGTTGGTACGAGCAGTACTTC. Translating it yields CASSRAGQGWYEQYF.

The rearrangement uses TRBV7-6 and TRBJ1-1, with D possibly TRBD1 on 5 matching bases. Trimming took 7 bases from V and 5 from J, leaving 17 bases between them. The CDR3 totals 14 residues. Germline V lookup: CDR1 SGHVS, CDR2 FNYEAQ. The CDR3 is CASTRSAGKTEAFF. DNA of the CDR3: TGTGCCAGCACCCGTTCAGCAGGGAAAACTGAAGCTTTCTTT.

The chain links TRBV7-9 to TRBJ2-2; D is unclear. Trimming cost V 2 bases and J 7 bases, with 2 bases left between them. The germline V gene has CDR1 SEHNR and CDR2 FQNEAQ (reference sequence). The CDR3 runs 11 residues. CDR3 nucleotides: TGTGCCAGCAGCTTACGCGGGGAGCTGTTTTTT. It yields the protein CASSLRGELFF.

Only a few counts were recorded for this clone. This chain uses TRBV28 with TRBJ2-2; D may be TRBD2 (5 bases). The CDR3 loop spans 14 amino acids. Germline lookup yields CDR1 MDHEN and CDR2 SYDVKM. The ends were cut back, 7 bases at V and 3 bases at J, with 12 bases in the middle. CDR3 protein: CASTHRGYTGELFF. CDR3 coding DNA: TGTGCCAGCACGCACAGAGGGTACACCGGGGAGCTGTTTTTT.

This clone came up a few times. The chain employs TRBV29-1 and TRBJ2-7, with TRBD1 identical over 7 bases. The CDR3 has 13 amino acids. Germline CDR1 is SQVTM and CDR2 is ANQGSEA. Trimming cost V 4 bases and J 4 bases; bases outside gene matches: 7. In DNA form, the CDR3 reads TGCAGCGTTGTGGAGACAGGGTTATACGAGCAGTACTTC. Protein product: CSVVETGLYEQYF.

This clone was picked up a small number of times. The rearrangement links TRBV4-3 to TRBJ2-3; 11 bases match TRBD2. V gave up 1 base and J gave up 5 bases; unmatched junction bases: 5. CDR3 size: 16 residues. CDR1 and CDR2 (germline): LGHNA, YSLEER. The CDR3 DNA follows: TGCGCCAGCAGCCAAGGGGTAGCGGGAGGGCAAGATACGCAGTATTTT. Its protein product is CASSQGVAGGQDTQYF.

A few counts support this clone. The V gene is TRBV6-1, the J gene TRBJ2-3; no firm D call. The CDR3 contains 13 residues. V gave up 6 bases and J gave up 4 bases, with 11 bases separating them. CDR1 is MNHNS, CDR2 SASEGT, per germline. CDR3 protein: CASSRDWADTQYF. In nucleotides, the CDR3 is TGTGCCAGCAGCCGAGATTGGGCAGATACGCAGTATTTT.